These T cell receptor beta chains were read from a single sample in a study of T cell responses to AZD1222 COVID-19 vaccine. The data were produced by immunoSEQ multiplex PCR, yet TCRdb's version contains in-frame clones alone and is incomplete. This repertoire shows some 180,000 clones, about 93% found once; its top ten account for around 2%. Sample: peripheral blood, taken 28 days after the second AZD1222 dose. These receptors came from an adult who received the AZD1222 COVID-19 vaccine. Each CDR3 is given with its conserved first and last residue. The D gene is left open where the match is weak. Some rows mark clone size as missing; the rest say once, few, many or name a class of expanded clone.

v_call	d_call	j_call	clone_size	cdr3_aa	cdr3_nt
TRBV5-4	-	TRBJ1-2	once	CASSPGERYGYTF	TGTGCCAGCAGCCCAGGGGAGCGGTATGGCTACACCTTC
TRBV25-1	-	TRBJ1-2	-	CASSDGTRLGYTF	TGTGCCAGCAGTGATGGGACCCGTTTGGGCTACACCTTC
TRBV3-1/TRBV3-2	TRBD1	TRBJ1-2	-	CASSPGQGQGGYTF	TGTGCCAGCAGCCCTGGACAGGGCCAGGGTGGCTACACCTTC
TRBV19	-	TRBJ1-5	-	CASRGRGLGDQPQHF	TGTGCCAGTAGGGGCAGGGGTTTAGGTGATCAGCCCCAGCATTTT
TRBV4-3	-	TRBJ1-2	-	CASSQESRQGPNYGYTF	TGCGCCAGCAGCCAAGAGTCCCGGCAGGGCCCGAACTATGGCTACACCTTC
TRBV19	TRBD1	TRBJ1-6	-	CASSMLGQPDSPLHF	TGTGCCAGTAGTATGTTGGGACAGCCAGATTCACCCCTCCACTTT
TRBV7-3	-	TRBJ2-5	-	CASSLTPRPAETQYF	TGTGCCAGCAGCTTAACCCCCCGCCCGGCCGAGACCCAGTACTTC
TRBV11-1	TRBD2	TRBJ2-3	-	CASSFALAGDGDTQYF	TGTGCCAGCAGCTTCGCTTTAGCGGGAGATGGAGATACGCAGTATTTT
TRBV15	-	TRBJ2-7	few	CATSRDEKAYEQYF	TGTGCCACCAGCAGAGATGAGAAGGCCTACGAGCAGTACTTC
TRBV4-1	TRBD1	TRBJ1-2	-	CASSQEKSRDRNYGYTF	TGCGCCAGCAGCCAAGAGAAGTCCCGGGACAGAAACTATGGCTACACCTTC
TRBV5-4	-	TRBJ2-3	-	CASSRDTSSTDTQYF	TGTGCCAGCAGCCGGGACACCTCTAGCACAGATACGCAGTATTTT
TRBV18	TRBD2	TRBJ2-1	-	CASSPRGLAAEHEQFF	TGTGCCAGCTCACCTCGCGGACTAGCTGCCGAACATGAGCAGTTCTTC
TRBV4-3	-	TRBJ1-1	-	CASSQDSPGDTNTEAFF	TGCGCCAGCAGCCAAGATTCCCCAGGGGACACGAACACTGAAGCTTTCTTT
TRBV19	-	TRBJ1-4	-	CASSIYPTGLNEKLFF	TGTGCCAGTAGTATTTATCCGACAGGCTTAAATGAAAAACTGTTTTTT
TRBV20-1	-	TRBJ1-6	-	CSASHQPSSYNSPLHF	TGCAGTGCTAGTCACCAACCGAGCTCCTATAATTCACCCCTCCACTTT
TRBV6-1	-	TRBJ1-2	-	CASSDIGQYGYTF	TGTGCCAGCAGTGACATTGGACAGTATGGCTACACCTTC
TRBV12-3/TRBV12-4	-	TRBJ1-2	-	CASTAVDGYTF	TGTGCCAGCACCGCGGTGGATGGCTACACCTTC
TRBV18	-	TRBJ1-4	-	CASSPDPPVGEKLFF	TGTGCCAGCTCACCAGATCCGCCCGTAGGCGAAAAACTGTTTTTT
TRBV7-9	TRBD1	TRBJ1-1	-	CASTPGQGGLSNTEAFF	TGTGCCAGCACACCCGGACAGGGAGGCTTGAGTAACACTGAAGCTTTCTTT
TRBV7-9	-	TRBJ1-1	-	CASSLRREVSTEAFF	TGTGCCAGCAGCTTACGTCGGGAGGTGAGCACTGAAGCTTTCTTT
TRBV29-1	-	TRBJ1-1	-	CSVCTGNAEAFF	TGCAGCGTTTGTACAGGGAACGCTGAAGCTTTCTTT
TRBV6-1	-	TRBJ1-5	-	CASSEVGGSNQPQHF	TGTGCCAGCAGTGAAGTGGGGGGGAGCAATCAGCCCCAGCATTTT
TRBV4-3	-	TRBJ2-1	-	CASSQASGSLRFSSYNEQFF	TGCGCCAGCAGCCAAGCATCGGGAAGTCTTAGATTTAGCTCCTACAATGAGCAGTTCTTC
TRBV7-9	TRBD2	TRBJ2-7	-	CASSLAGWAYEQYF	TGTGCCAGCAGCCTAGCGGGATGGGCCTACGAGCAGTACTTC
TRBV27	TRBD1	TRBJ1-6	-	CASSFRDRDRSPLHF	TGTGCCAGCAGTTTCCGGGACAGGGACCGGTCACCCCTCCACTTT
TRBV3-1/TRBV3-2	TRBD1	TRBJ2-5	-	CASSWTGKETQYF	TGTGCCAGCAGCTGGACAGGGAAAGAGACCCAGTACTTC
TRBV9	-	TRBJ2-7	-	CASSTSPAILSEQYF	TGTGCCAGCAGTACATCGCCCGCAATACTCTCCGAGCAGTACTTC
TRBV5-1	-	TRBJ2-5	-	CASSLGVTAQETQYF	TGCGCCAGCAGCCTCGGGGTGACAGCGCAAGAGACCCAGTACTTC
TRBV28	-	TRBJ2-1	-	CASSSYQYNEQFF	TGTGCCAGCAGTTCGTACCAGTACAATGAGCAGTTCTTC
TRBV6-5	TRBD2	TRBJ2-1	once	CASSYGGDEQFF	TGTGCCAGCAGTTACGGGGGGGATGAGCAGTTCTTC
TRBV5-1	TRBD1	TRBJ1-4	-	CASSQGGGDEKLFF	TGCGCCAGCAGCCAGGGGGGAGGTGATGAAAAACTGTTTTTT
TRBV23-1	-	TRBJ2-1	few	CASSRYSYNEQFF	TGCGCCAGCAGTCGGTACAGCTACAATGAGCAGTTCTTC
TRBV7-2	TRBD2	TRBJ2-1	-	CASSLGPSGAASSYNEQFF	TGTGCCAGCAGCTTAGGTCCTAGCGGGGCCGCTAGCTCCTACAATGAGCAGTTCTTC
TRBV9	-	TRBJ2-1	-	CASSARRVWGSYNEQFF	TGTGCCAGCAGCGCGCGGCGGGTTTGGGGCAGCTACAATGAGCAGTTCTTC
TRBV4-1	-	TRBJ1-5	-	CASSQDGQPQHF	TGCGCCAGCAGCCAAGATGGGCAGCCCCAGCATTTT
TRBV10-3	TRBD1	TRBJ1-1	-	CAIRRDSTAHEAFF	TGTGCCATCCGGAGGGACAGTACAGCGCATGAAGCTTTCTTT
TRBV9	TRBD2	TRBJ2-3	-	CASSRLAADTQYF	TGTGCCAGCAGCCGACTAGCAGCGGATACGCAGTATTTT
TRBV7-2	-	TRBJ2-7	-	CASSPGGGSGEQYF	TGTGCCAGCAGCCCGGGGGGCGGGAGCGGCGAGCAGTACTTC
TRBV18	TRBD1	TRBJ1-2	-	CASSPQGNRGLEASGYTF	TGTGCCAGCTCACCACAGGGGAACAGGGGGTTGGAAGCCTCCGGCTACACCTTC
TRBV5-1	TRBD2	TRBJ2-1	-	CASSLNGGAVSYNEQFF	TGCGCCAGCAGCTTGAACGGGGGGGCCGTCTCCTACAATGAGCAGTTCTTC
TRBV5-1	-	TRBJ1-5	once	CASSLGTDSNQPQHF	TGCGCCAGCAGCTTGGGGACGGATAGCAATCAGCCCCAGCATTTT
TRBV19	-	TRBJ2-2	-	CASKSTFVPNTGELFF	TGTGCCAGTAAGTCAACTTTCGTACCGAACACCGGGGAGCTGTTTTTT
TRBV5-1	-	TRBJ1-1	-	CASSLDGGNTEAFF	TGCGCCAGCAGCTTGGATGGGGGGAACACTGAAGCTTTCTTT
TRBV2	-	TRBJ1-4	-	CASIGGGEKLFF	TGTGCCAGCATCGGGGGGGGTGAAAAACTGTTTTTT
TRBV19	-	TRBJ2-3	-	CASSILGVKDTQYF	TGTGCCAGTAGTATACTGGGGGTTAAAGATACGCAGTATTTT
TRBV19	-	TRBJ2-7	-	CASSPAQGRGIYEQYF	TGTGCCAGTAGCCCGGCCCAGGGACGGGGCATATACGAGCAGTACTTC
TRBV3-1/TRBV3-2	TRBD1	TRBJ1-4	-	CASSHPGQGNEKLFF	TGTGCCAGCAGCCATCCGGGACAGGGGAATGAAAAACTGTTTTTT
TRBV6-4	-	TRBJ2-3	-	CASSLEPPGGATDTQYF	TGTGCCAGCAGTTTGGAACCCCCGGGTGGTGCGACAGATACGCAGTATTTT
TRBV7-9	-	TRBJ1-4	-	CASSLLGEGVYEKLFF	TGTGCCAGCAGCTTATTAGGCGAGGGAGTGTATGAAAAACTGTTTTTT
TRBV25-1	-	TRBJ1-4	-	CASSDPGGSDEKLFF	TGTGCCAGCAGTGACCCCGGGGGAAGTGATGAAAAACTGTTTTTT
TRBV19	TRBD2	TRBJ2-7	-	CASRATSGSNEQYF	TGTGCCAGTAGGGCGACTAGCGGGAGTAACGAGCAGTACTTC
TRBV7-3	-	TRBJ1-1	-	CASSLGGAPNTEAFF	TGTGCCAGCAGCTTAGGCGGAGCACCGAACACTGAAGCTTTCTTT
TRBV7-2	-	TRBJ1-6	-	CASSRQYSYNSPLHF	TGTGCCAGCAGCCGGCAGTACTCCTATAATTCACCCCTCCACTTT